The clone carrying this T cell receptor beta chain was detected only a few times. This specimen belongs to a study of human T cells and chemical hapten exposure. Unique molecular identifiers were affixed to discrete cDNA molecules within the library. TCRdb used MiXCR to reprocess the RACE reads, holding one entry per CDR3 protein. The profile shows 130,000 or so distinct CDR3 sequences, approximately 9.5% of them singletons. The time point was: healthy volunteer bleed at 2 weeks. The starting material, unfractionated whole blood, was used for total RNA extraction. The source of this sequence is a male donor in good health. Some clones in this sample may be carry-over from other donors' samples. The specimen was whole blood.

The CDR3 region has the DNA TGCAGTGCTATGACAGGGGACGAGCAGTACTTC. Protein: CSAMTGDEQYF. The rearrangement links TRBV20-1 to TRBJ2-7; 8 bases match TRBD1. CDR3 length equals 11 residues. Germline loops: CDR1 DFQATT, CDR2 SNEGSKA (reference sequence). The trim removed 4 bases at V and 5 bases at J, leaving 1 base unmatched.